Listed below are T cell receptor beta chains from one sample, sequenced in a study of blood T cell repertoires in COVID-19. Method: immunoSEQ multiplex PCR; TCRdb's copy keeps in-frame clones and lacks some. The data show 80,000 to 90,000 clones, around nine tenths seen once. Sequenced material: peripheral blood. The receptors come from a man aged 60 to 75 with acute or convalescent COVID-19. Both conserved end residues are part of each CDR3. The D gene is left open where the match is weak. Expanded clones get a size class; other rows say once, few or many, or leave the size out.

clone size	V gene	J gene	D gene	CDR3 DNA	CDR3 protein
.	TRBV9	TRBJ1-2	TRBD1	TGTGCCAGCAGCGAAAATACAGGGGGCATCGGGTATGGCTACACCTTC	CASSENTGGIGYGYTF
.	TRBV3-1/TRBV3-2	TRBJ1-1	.	TGTGCCAGCAGCCAGCATGACAGGAACACTGAAGCTTTCTTT	CASSQHDRNTEAFF
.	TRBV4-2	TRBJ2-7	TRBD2	TGTGCCAGCAGCCAAGATCCTGGGACTAGCGCTTACGAGCAGTACTTC	CASSQDPGTSAYEQYF
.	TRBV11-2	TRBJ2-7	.	TGTGCCAGCAGCTTAGAGGCGGGATCCTACGAGCAGTACTTC	CASSLEAGSYEQYF
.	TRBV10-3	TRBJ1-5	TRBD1	TGTGCCATCAGAGAAGAGGACAGGGAAGGTCAGCCCCAGCATTTT	CAIREEDREGQPQHF
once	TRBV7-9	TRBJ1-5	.	TGTGCCAGCAGCTCCGACATACCGCAGGGTCAGCCCCAGCATTTT	CASSSDIPQGQPQHF
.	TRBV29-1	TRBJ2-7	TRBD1	TGCAGCGTGGATACTCCGGGACAGCCCTACGAGCAGTACTTC	CSVDTPGQPYEQYF
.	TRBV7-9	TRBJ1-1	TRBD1	TGTGCCAGCAGCGGACAGGGAATGAACACTGAAGCTTTCTTT	CASSGQGMNTEAFF
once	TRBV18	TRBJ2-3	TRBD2	TGTGCCAGCTCACCACCGTTAAGCGGGGGGGCCACAGATACGCAGTATTTT	CASSPPLSGGATDTQYF
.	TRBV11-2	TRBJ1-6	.	TGTGCCAGCAGCCCCCGACAGCTTAATTCACCCCTCCACTTT	CASSPRQLNSPLHF
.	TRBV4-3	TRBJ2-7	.	TGCGCCAGCAGCCAAGACCCCGGGGGTCCCTACGAGCAGTACTTC	CASSQDPGGPYEQYF
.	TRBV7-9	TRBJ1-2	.	TGTGCCAGCAGCTTAAGAACAGGGAACTATGGCTACACCTTC	CASSLRTGNYGYTF
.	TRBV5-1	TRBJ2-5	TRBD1	TGCGCCAGCAGCTTGGAGAGGGGGCTAAGAGAGACCCAGTACTTC	CASSLERGLRETQYF
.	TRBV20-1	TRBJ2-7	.	TGCAGTGCTAGCAGTGGGCACGAGCAGTACTTC	CSASSGHEQYF
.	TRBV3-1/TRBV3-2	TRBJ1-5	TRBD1	TGTGCCAGCAGCCAAGGGACAGGATTTCAGCATTTT	CASSQGTGFQHF
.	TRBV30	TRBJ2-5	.	TGTGCCTGGAGTGTTAGCCAAGAGACCCAGTACTTC	CAWSVSQETQYF
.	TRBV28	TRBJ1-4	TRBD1	TGTGCCAGCAGTTCGGGACAGAGTAATGAAAAACTGTTTTTT	CASSSGQSNEKLFF
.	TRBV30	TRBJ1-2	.	TGTGCCTGGGCAGGGTCGGGCTATGGCTACACCTTC	CAWAGSGYGYTF
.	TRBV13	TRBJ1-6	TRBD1	TGTGCCAGCAGCCCCGGGACAGGGTTGGCTTCACCCCTCCACTTT	CASSPGTGLASPLHF
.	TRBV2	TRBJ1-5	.	TGTGCCAGCAGTGACTCTCCCAATCAGCCCCAGCATTTT	CASSDSPNQPQHF
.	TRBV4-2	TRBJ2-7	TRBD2	TGTGCCAGCAGCCAATCGCCGGGACTAGCCTACGAGCAGTACTTC	CASSQSPGLAYEQYF
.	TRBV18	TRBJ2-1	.	TGTGCCAGCTCACCAGAGCAAAGGAGAAGCCATGAGCAGTTCTTC	CASSPEQRRSHEQFF
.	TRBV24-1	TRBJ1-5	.	TGTGCCACCAGTGATGGTGGGGACTATCAGCCCCAGCATTTT	CATSDGGDYQPQHF
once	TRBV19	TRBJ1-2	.	TGTGCCAGTAGCCTTTTCGGGGGGCCCACAGCCCATGGCTACACCTTC	CASSLFGGPTAHGYTF
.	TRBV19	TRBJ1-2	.	TGTGCCAGTAGTTCGGCGACAGGCCTTAACTATGGCTACACCTTC	CASSSATGLNYGYTF
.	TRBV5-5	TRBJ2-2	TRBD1	TGTGCCAGCAGCCCGACCGGGACAGTGAACACCGGGGAGCTGTTTTTT	CASSPTGTVNTGELFF
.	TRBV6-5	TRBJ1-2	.	TGTGCCAGCAGCCGAACCTCGACTTTCATCTATGGCTACACCTTC	CASSRTSTFIYGYTF
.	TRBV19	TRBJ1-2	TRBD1	TGTGCCAGTAACCCCCTATCACAGGGGGCTATTGGCTACACCTTC	CASNPLSQGAIGYTF
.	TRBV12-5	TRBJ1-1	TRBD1	TGTGCTAGTGGCGCCGAGGGGGCCTCTGAAGCTTTCTTT	CASGAEGASEAFF
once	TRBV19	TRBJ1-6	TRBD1	TGTGCCAGTAGTCCCGGGACAGGGGGCTATTCACCCCTCCACTTT	CASSPGTGGYSPLHF
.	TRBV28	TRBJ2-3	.	TGTGCCAGCAGTTCTTATCACTATGCAGATACGCAGTATTTT	CASSSYHYADTQYF
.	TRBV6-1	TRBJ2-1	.	TGTGCCAGCAGTGAATGGTCCAGTCCCAACAATGAGCAGTTCTTC	CASSEWSSPNNEQFF
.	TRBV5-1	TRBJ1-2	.	TGCGCCAGCAGCTTGGATGGCTTAGGCGGCGGCTACACCTTC	CASSLDGLGGGYTF
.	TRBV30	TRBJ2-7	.	TGTGCCTGGAGTGTAGGGAGGGAGCAGTACTTC	CAWSVGREQYF
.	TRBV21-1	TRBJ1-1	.	TGTGCCAGCAGCAAAGACGTGGGGGGGACGGGCACTGAAGCTTTCTTT	CASSKDVGGTGTEAFF
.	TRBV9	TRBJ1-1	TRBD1	TGTGCCAGCAGCGAGGACAGGGGTTTTGAAGCTTTCTTT	CASSEDRGFEAFF
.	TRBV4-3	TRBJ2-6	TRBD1	TGCGCCAGCAGCCAAGATAGGGTGGACAGGTCTGGGGCCAACGTCCTGACTTTC	CASSQDRVDRSGANVLTF
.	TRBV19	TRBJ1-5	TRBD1	TGTGCCAGTAGTATTTTGGAGACAGGGAGCAATCAGCCCCAGCATTTT	CASSILETGSNQPQHF
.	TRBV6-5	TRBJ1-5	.	TGTGCCAGCAGCGACTTTCTCGATCAGCCCCAGCATTTT	CASSDFLDQPQHF
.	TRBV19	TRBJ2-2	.	TGTGCCAGTAGGACAGGACCGAACACCGGGGAGCTGTTTTTT	CASRTGPNTGELFF
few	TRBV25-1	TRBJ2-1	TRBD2	TGTGCCAGCAGTGATCCTCTAGCGGGGGGGTTCTACAATGAGCAGTTCTTC	CASSDPLAGGFYNEQFF
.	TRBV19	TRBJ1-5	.	TGTGCCAGTAGTATAGCGGTGAGCAATCAGCCCCAGCATTTT	CASSIAVSNQPQHF
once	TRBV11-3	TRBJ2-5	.	TGTGCCAGCAGCTTAGGCACAGGGCGTGTGGAGACCCAGTACTTC	CASSLGTGRVETQYF
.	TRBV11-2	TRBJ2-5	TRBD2	TGTGCCAGCAGCCTCCAGGGAGCGGGGAACCAAGAGACCCAGTACTTC	CASSLQGAGNQETQYF
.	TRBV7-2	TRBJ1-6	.	TGTGCCAGCAGCTTAGACCTGGCAGTCAATTCACCCCTCCACTTT	CASSLDLAVNSPLHF
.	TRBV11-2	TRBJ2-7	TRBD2	TGTGCCAGCAGCTTCGTCCCTCGGGGGGGCGGCGAGCAGTACTTC	CASSFVPRGGGEQYF
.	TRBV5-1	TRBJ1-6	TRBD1	TGCGCCAGCAGCTTGGGACAGGGTGGGAATAATTCACCCCTCCACTTT	CASSLGQGGNNSPLHF
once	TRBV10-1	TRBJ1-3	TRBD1	TGCGCCAGCAGCCGGGACAGAGGCTCTGGAAACACCATATATTTT	CASSRDRGSGNTIYF
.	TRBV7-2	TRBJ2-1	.	TGTGCCAGCAGCACAAGTTTAGCGAATGAGCAGTTCTTC	CASSTSLANEQFF
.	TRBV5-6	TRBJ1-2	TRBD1	TGTGCCAGCAGTTTCTTATCAGGGGGAAGGAACTATGGCTACACCTTC	CASSFLSGGRNYGYTF
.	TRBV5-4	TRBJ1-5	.	TGTGCCAGCAGCCGTGGGGGGGGCGCTGGCAATCAGCCCCAGCATTTT	CASSRGGGAGNQPQHF
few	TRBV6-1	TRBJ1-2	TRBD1	TGTGCCAGCAGTGATATAGGGACAGGCGGATATGGCTACACCTTC	CASSDIGTGGYGYTF
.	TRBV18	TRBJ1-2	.	TGTGCCAGCTCACCCGACAGGAACTATGGCTACACCTTC	CASSPDRNYGYTF
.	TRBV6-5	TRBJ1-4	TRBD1	TGTGCCAGCAGTTACTCGACAGGGCGAAATGAAAAACTGTTTTTT	CASSYSTGRNEKLFF
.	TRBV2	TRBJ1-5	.	TGTGCCAGCACCGAGGGTCAGGGGCGGAATCAGCCCCAGCATTTT	CASTEGQGRNQPQHF
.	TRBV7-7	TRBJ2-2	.	TGTGCCAGCAGCCCGCAGGGATACAGGACCGGGGAGCTGTTTTTT	CASSPQGYRTGELFF
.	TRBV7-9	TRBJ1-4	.	TGTGCCAGCAGCCCGGGACATCCTCCTAATGAAAAACTGTTTTTT	CASSPGHPPNEKLFF
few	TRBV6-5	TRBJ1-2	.	TGTGCCAGCATCTCCTCCTCTAACCTCTATGGCTACACCTTC	CASISSSNLYGYTF
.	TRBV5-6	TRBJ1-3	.	TGTGCCAGCAGCTCGACAGGTTACGCCGGGACCTACTCTGGAAACACCATATATTTT	CASSSTGYAGTYSGNTIYF
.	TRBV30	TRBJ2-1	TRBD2	TGTGCCTGGAGTTCTTCAAGACTAGCGGGTCCCTACAATGAGCAGTTCTTC	CAWSSSRLAGPYNEQFF